Sequencing of this TCR beta chain was carried out in a study of T cell responses to AZD1222 COVID-19 vaccine. Study-level results: Close to half of spike-specific TCRs reportedly recognize unmutated variant regions. Clonal diversity was possibly underestimated, and the donors were mostly white British, with more females. Every sample of the repertoires postdated the peak T cell response. The study found vaccine-associated CD4 TCRs spanning spike, dominant at 160-218 and 743-854.

Sequenced by immunoSEQ multiplex PCR; TCRdb stores in-frame clones only, minus some. The table includes around 160,000 clones, under 95% detected once. As regards this clone: Its antigen is currently unknown.

Material: peripheral blood, obtained 28 days after the second AZD1222 dose. The origin of this receptor is an adult who received the AZD1222 COVID-19 vaccine.

The CDR3 region has the DNA TGTGCCAGTAGTAAACAGGGTAGGTTTATTCAGCGTACTGAAGCTTTCTTT. This sequence encodes CASSKQGRFIQRTEAFF. The V call is TRBV19, the J call TRBJ1-1, with a weak D call TRBD1 (6 bases). V lost 4 bases and J 5 bases, leaving 23 bases between the germline ends. CDR1 is LNHDA, CDR2 SQIVND, per germline (reference sequence). The CDR3 totals 17 residues.